This entry features one TCR beta chain sequence. Germline V gene lookup returns CDR1 SGHRS and CDR2 YFSETQ. The CDR3 runs to 15 residues. V lost 3 bases and J lost 1, with 13 bases in between. These data belong to a study of blood T cell repertoires in COVID-19. Study background: Collection of acute and convalescent COVID-19 samples took place in the United States, Italy and Spain. T cells, B-cell-depleted T cells, or PBMCs supplied cDNA or gDNA.

In the source study's methods: Nucleated cell counts were estimated from reference gene primer amplification. Sequencing used immunoSEQ multiplex PCR; TCRdb keeps in-frame clones, though not all of them. V and J calls and clone size are copied from that table; D and trimming were computed from the DNA. The sample records about 70,000 clones, around 89% being singletons. The chain links TRBV5-1 to TRBJ1-2; D ambiguous. What was sequenced was peripheral blood. The origin of this receptor is a woman in her 70s with acute or convalescent COVID-19. Written as DNA, the CDR3 is TGCGCCAGCAGCTCGAACCCAACAGTTAACTATGGCTACACCTTC. Protein: CASSSNPTVNYGYTF. The variable domain in full, completed from reference TRBV5-1 and TRBJ1-2, reads KAGVTQTPRYLIKTRGQQVTLSCSPISGHRSVSWYQQTPGQGLQFLFEYFSETQRNKGNFPGRFSGRQFSNSRSEMNVSTLELGDSALYLCASSSNPTVNYGYTFGSGTRLTVV.